A single sample gave rise to the 19 T cell receptor beta chains below, sequenced in a study of cytomegalovirus exposure and HLA in healthy donors. Amplification used 60 Vbeta primers and 13 Jbeta primers. Repertoires were generated with immunoSEQ multiplex PCR, while TCRdb's copy carries only in-frame clones and drops some. The repertoire holds about 110,000 clones, with roughly 83% as singletons. The sample consisted of PBMCs. All receptors derive from a woman aged 18-30 years in good health and CMV-seropositive.

In DNA, the CDR3 is TGTGCCTGGAGTCCAGGGCTATCTGGAAACACCATATATTTT. Amino acids: CAWSPGLSGNTIYF. J is TRBJ1-3 and V is TRBV30, with D perhaps TRBD1 (5 bases). Per germline, CDR1 GTSNPN and CDR2 SVGIG (reference sequence). Trimming took off 2 bases at V and 1 base at J, with 9 bases between the two ends. The CDR3 totals 14 residues.

In this sample, this clone turned up once. This chain joins TRBV7-9 and TRBJ1-2, with unresolved D. Germline V CDR1 and CDR2: SEHNR, FQNEAQ (reference sequence). The V gene lost 3 bases and the J gene lost 7 bases, with 15 bases spanning the gap. The CDR3 has 14 residues. The chain's CDR3 is CASSFLGRSGGYTF. The CDR3 DNA follows: TGTGCCAGCAGCTTCCTGGGGAGATCGGGTGGCTACACCTTC.

This clone was observed once. The chain uses TRBV6-5 and TRBJ2-7, with 9 nucleotides matching TRBD1. Trimming cost V 5 bases and J 6 bases; bases outside gene matches: 11. The CDR3 has 15 residues. The germline V gene encodes CDR1 MNHEY and CDR2 SVGAGI. In DNA, the CDR3 is TGTGCCAGCAGTCCCGAACAGGGGGCGCTTTGCGAGCAGTACTTC. Protein sequence: CASSPEQGALCEQYF.

The chain couples TRBV5-1 to TRBJ1-1; no clear D. Trimming took off 0 bases at V and 1 base at J, with 4 bases between the two ends. Germline assignment: CDR1 SGHRS and CDR2 YFSETQ. This CDR3 has 13 amino acids. CDR3 coding DNA: TGCGCCAGCAGCTTGGGGGCGAACACTGAAGCTTTCTTT. Translated: CASSLGANTEAFF. Using reference TRBV5-1 and TRBJ1-1 for the parts outside the CDR3, the full variable domain is KAGVTQTPRYLIKTRGQQVTLSCSPISGHRSVSWYQQTPGQGLQFLFEYFSETQRNKGNFPGRFSGRQFSNSRSEMNVSTLELGDSALYLCASSLGANTEAFFGQGTRLTVV.

V is TRBV5-6 and J is TRBJ2-7; 7 bases agree with TRBD2. The germline V gene has CDR1 SGHDT and CDR2 YYEEEE. V shed 1 base, J shed 4 bases, and the junction held 5 bases outside the gene matches. The CDR3 is 14 amino acids. Written as DNA, the CDR3 is TGTGCCAGCAGCTTGTCGGCGGGAGAGTACGAGCAGTACTTC. Its translation: CASSLSAGEYEQYF.

V usage is TRBV6-1 and J usage is TRBJ2-5; D may be TRBD1 (6 bases). The assigned J gene may be wrong: the sequence end matches TRBJ2-7 better. There are 15 residues in the CDR3. CDR1 is MNHNS and CDR2 is SASEGT in the germline V gene. The CDR3 here is CAGLSRDTYPYEQYF. CDR3 in DNA: TGTGCCGGCCTATCCCGGGACACTTACCCCTACGAGCAGTACTTC.

The gene calls are TRBV2 and TRBJ2-5; no clear D gene. V was cut by 7 bases and J by 2 bases, with 8 bases left in between. This CDR3 is built from 12 residues. Germline-derived CDR1 and CDR2 are SNHLY and FYNNEI. The CDR3 region is CASTPGQETQYF. CDR3 DNA: TGTGCCAGCACGCCCGGGCAAGAGACCCAGTACTTC.

The V and J genes are TRBV9 and TRBJ1-2; 8 bases line up with TRBD1. Germline V gene sequence: CDR1 SGDLS, CDR2 YYNGEE. Losses at the gene ends were 5 bases for V and 2 bases for J; bases not matched to a gene: 8. The CDR3 length is 15 residues. CDR3 nucleotide sequence: TGTGCCAGCAGTAGAAAGACAGGGGAAAACTATGGCTACACCTTC. Its translation is CASSRKTGENYGYTF.

This clone came up once. The chain has TRBV5-8 and TRBJ2-7; weak D call: TRBD2 (5 bases). The CDR3 is 17 amino acids. CDR1 and CDR2 (germline): SGHTS, YDEGEE. Trimming shortened V by 2 bases and J by 2 bases, and 20 bases separated the two germline ends. CDR3 loop: CASSFLHRSSVTYEQYF. The CDR3 DNA reads TGTGCCAGCAGCTTTCTCCATAGGAGTAGCGTTACCTACGAGCAGTACTTC.

This clone has just a few counts. V is TRBV9 and J is TRBJ1-1; TRBD1 is a possible D gene (6 bases). The length of the CDR3 is 14 residues. Germline V gene lookup returns CDR1 SGDLS and CDR2 YYNGEE. Trimming shortened V by 0 bases and J by 4 bases, and 10 bases separated the two germline ends. CDR3 protein: CASSVVGASTEAFF. The DNA for the CDR3 is TGTGCCAGCAGCGTAGTGGGGGCCAGCACTGAAGCTTTCTTT.

The chain couples TRBV10-1 to TRBJ2-1; tentative D call: TRBD1 (5 bases). CDR3 length equals 15 residues. The germline V gene has CDR1 WNHNN and CDR2 SYGVQD (reference sequence). Trimming took 9 bases from V and 3 from J, leaving 18 bases between them. Here the CDR3 reads CARLRRGRDYNEQFF. CDR3 nucleotides: TGCGCCAGACTAAGAAGGGGAAGGGACTACAATGAGCAGTTCTTC.

The genes are TRBV28 and TRBJ2-7; D is perhaps TRBD2 (5 bases). V was cut by 3 bases and J by 8 bases, with 11 bases left in between. Per the germline V gene, CDR1 is MDHEN and CDR2 is SYDVKM. CDR3 size: 12 residues. CDR3 nucleotides: TGTGCCAGCAGTTTGACCCACGGGAAGCAGTACTTC. Translating it yields CASSLTHGKQYF.

This chain connects TRBV7-8 to TRBJ1-5, with 8 bases that match TRBD1. The CDR3 runs 15 residues. V lost 5 bases, J lost 5 bases, and 8 bases stayed unmatched. Germline lookup yields CDR1 SGHVS and CDR2 FQNEAQ. CDR3 protein: CASSHPGGADQPQHF. The CDR3 bases are TGTGCCAGCAGCCACCCAGGGGGCGCGGATCAGCCCCAGCATTTT.

The chain carries TRBV15 and TRBJ2-1; 10 bases align to TRBD2. Germline V lookup: CDR1 LNHNV, CDR2 YYDKDF (reference sequence). CDR3 size: 15 residues. After removal of 1 base from V and 6 bases from J, the junction contained 3 bases not matched to a gene. CDR3 residues: CATSRGAGGRNEQFF. The CDR3, as DNA: TGTGCCACCAGCAGAGGAGCGGGAGGGCGCAATGAGCAGTTCTTC.

This sequence joins TRBV5-1 and TRBJ2-5; TRBD1 is a possible D gene (5 bases). CDR1 and CDR2 from the germline V gene are SGHRS and YFSETQ. The CDR3 consists of 13 residues. V gave up 4 bases and J gave up 2 bases, with 9 bases separating them. The CDR3 DNA follows: TGCGCCAGCAGCCTGACAGTTCAAGAGACCCAGTACTTC. It specifies CASSLTVQETQYF.

The chain links TRBV28 to TRBJ2-7; TRBD2 matches 8 bases. The V segment lost 3 bases and the J segment 1 base; nucleotides outside the gene matches: 5. The germline V gene has CDR1 MDHEN and CDR2 SYDVKM. The CDR3 loop spans 15 amino acids. CDR3 coding DNA: TGTGCCAGCAGTTTGGGGCTAGCGGGTTCCTACGAGCAGTACTTC. It encodes CASSLGLAGSYEQYF.

This clone occurred a few times. The chain employs TRBV5-6 and TRBJ2-1; 9 bases agree with TRBD1. The J segment lost 6 bases and the V segment lost 2 bases, leaving 6 bases of the junction unmatched. Per the germline V gene, CDR1 is SGHDT and CDR2 is YYEEEE. The CDR3 totals 15 residues. CDR3 coding DNA: TGTGCCAGCAGCTTACCGGGACAGGGCGTCAATGAGCAGTTCTTC. Protein sequence: CASSLPGQGVNEQFF.

The chain combines TRBV5-1 with TRBJ1-4; TRBD1 agrees at 7 bases. The CDR3 covers 14 residues. Germline loops: CDR1 SGHRS, CDR2 YFSETQ. J gave up 7 bases and V 2 bases, and 5 bases lay outside the gene matches. Here the CDR3 DNA reads TGCGCCAGCAGCTTTACAGGGGTTGGTGAAAAACTGTTTTTT. Its translation is CASSFTGVGEKLFF.

The CDR3 DNA reads TGTGCCAGCAGTTTATCTGGGGGGACCAAAAACATTCAGTACTTC. Amino acids: CASSLSGGTKNIQYF. The chain recombines TRBV27 with TRBJ2-4, with a tentative D call TRBD2 (6 bases). V was clipped by 0 bases and J by 2 bases, with 8 bases between them. The CDR3 length is 15 residues. The germline V gene encodes CDR1 MNHEY and CDR2 SMNVEV (reference sequence).